This T cell receptor (beta chain) was found in a study of CD8 T cells in ankylosing spondylitis. The germline V and J ends were trimmed by 2 bases and 7 bases, with 3 bases remaining between them. The CDR3 totals 11 residues. As for this clonotype: Its specificity is not known. A read error is likely, as this CDR3 ends without the conserved phenylalanine or tryptophan.

Points from the study as a whole: The clones that were linked to disease were reported to be significantly enriched in matched synovial fluid samples from ankylosing spondylitis patients. Under 10 highly homologous variants formed a TCR beta motif that appeared characteristic of ankylosing spondylitis blood.

Using its own MiXCR run on the 5' RACE reads, TCRdb lists one record per CDR3 protein. The table records about 440,000 distinct CDR3 sequences, about a sixth of them present only once. Sequenced sample: blood, either unsorted or a sorted T cell fraction (not recorded which). The receptor was isolated from a male donor with ankylosing spondylitis. This chain joins TRBV12-3 or TRBV12-4 and TRBJ2-1; D not resolved. Here the CDR3 reads CASSLINEQFL. In DNA form, the CDR3 reads TGTGCCAGCAGTTTAATAAATGAGCAGTTCCTC.